The clone carrying this T cell receptor (beta chain) was detected once. The sample originates from a study of blood T cell repertoires in COVID-19. The wider study: T cells, B-cell-depleted T cells, or PBMCs provided the cDNA or gDNA that served as material.

Trimming took 3 bases from V and 2 from J, leaving 14 bases between them. CDR3 length equals 16 residues. From germline, CDR1 is LGHNA and CDR2 YNFKEQ. As originally analysed: For nucleated cells, counts were estimated from reference gene primer amplification. The table came from immunoSEQ multiplex PCR; TCRdb's copy has only in-frame clones and leaves some out. V and J calls and clone size follow that table, whereas D and trimming were derived from the DNA. Of 60,000 to 85,000 clones detected, 75% appear once; the ten largest clones hold under 25%. The receptor was isolated from a man in his sixties or seventies with acute or convalescent COVID-19. The specimen sequenced was peripheral blood. The rearrangement uses TRBV4-2 and TRBJ1-3; D is undetermined. CDR3 sequence (DNA): TGTGCCAGCAGCCAGTATGGTGGCGGGCCTGGAAACACCATATATTTT. Encoded protein: CASSQYGGGPGNTIYF.